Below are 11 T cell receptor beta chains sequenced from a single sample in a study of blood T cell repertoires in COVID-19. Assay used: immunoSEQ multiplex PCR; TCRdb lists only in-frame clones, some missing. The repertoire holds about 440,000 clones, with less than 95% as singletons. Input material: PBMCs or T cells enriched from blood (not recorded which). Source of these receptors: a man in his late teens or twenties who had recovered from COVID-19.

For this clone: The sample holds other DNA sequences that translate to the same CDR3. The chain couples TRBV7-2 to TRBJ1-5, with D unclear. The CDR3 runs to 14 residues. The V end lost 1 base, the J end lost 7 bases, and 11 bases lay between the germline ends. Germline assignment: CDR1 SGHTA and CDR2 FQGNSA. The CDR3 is CASSLGGSYQPQHF. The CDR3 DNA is TGTGCCAGCAGCTTAGGAGGCAGTTACCAGCCCCAGCATTTT.

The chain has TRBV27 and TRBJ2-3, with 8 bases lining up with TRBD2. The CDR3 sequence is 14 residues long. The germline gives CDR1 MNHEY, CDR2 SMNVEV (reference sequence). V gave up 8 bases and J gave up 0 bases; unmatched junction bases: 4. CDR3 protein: CASRIAGSTDTQYF. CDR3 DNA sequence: TGTGCCAGCCGCATAGCGGGAAGCACAGATACGCAGTATTTT.

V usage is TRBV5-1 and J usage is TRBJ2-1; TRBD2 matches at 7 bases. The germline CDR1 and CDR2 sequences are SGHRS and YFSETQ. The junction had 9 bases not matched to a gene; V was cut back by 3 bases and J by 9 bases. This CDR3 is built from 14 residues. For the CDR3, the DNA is TGCGCCAGCAGCTCGGGGGAGGGTATGGTTGAGCAGTTCTTC. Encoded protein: CASSSGEGMVEQFF.

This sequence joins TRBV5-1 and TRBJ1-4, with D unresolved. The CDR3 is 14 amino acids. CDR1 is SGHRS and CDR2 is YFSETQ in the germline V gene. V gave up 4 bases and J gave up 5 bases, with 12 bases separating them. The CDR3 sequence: CASSTGSLNEKLFF. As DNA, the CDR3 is TGCGCCAGCAGCACCGGGTCTTTGAATGAAAAACTGTTTTTT.

CDR3 sequence: CASSLTGASYNEQFF. CDR3 bases: TGTGCCAGCAGCTTGACGGGAGCCTCCTACAATGAGCAGTTCTTC. The chain combines TRBV5-4 with TRBJ2-1, with D maybe TRBD2 (6 bases). This CDR3 is built from 15 residues. CDR1 SGHNT and CDR2 YYREEE come from the germline V gene (reference sequence). Deletions cut 1 base from V and 0 bases from J, with 8 bases between. The full variable domain, rest sourced from reference TRBV5-4 and TRBJ2-1, is ETGVTQSPTHLIKTRGQQVTLRCSSQSGHNTVSWYQQALGQGPQFIFQYYREEENGRGNFPPRFSGLQFPNYSSELNVNALELDDSALYLCASSLTGASYNEQFFGPGTRLTVL.

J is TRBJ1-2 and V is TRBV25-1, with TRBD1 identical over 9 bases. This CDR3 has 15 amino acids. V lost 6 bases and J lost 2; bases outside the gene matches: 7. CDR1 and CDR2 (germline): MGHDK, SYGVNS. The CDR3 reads CASRGNRGRNYGYTF. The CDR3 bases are TGTGCCAGCAGGGGAAACAGGGGGCGGAACTATGGCTACACCTTC.

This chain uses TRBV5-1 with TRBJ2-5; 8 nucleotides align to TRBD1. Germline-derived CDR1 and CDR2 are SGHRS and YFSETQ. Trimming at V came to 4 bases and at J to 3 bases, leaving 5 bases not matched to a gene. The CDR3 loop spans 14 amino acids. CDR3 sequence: CASSLRTGKETQYF. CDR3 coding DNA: TGCGCCAGCAGCCTCCGGACAGGGAAAGAGACCCAGTACTTC.

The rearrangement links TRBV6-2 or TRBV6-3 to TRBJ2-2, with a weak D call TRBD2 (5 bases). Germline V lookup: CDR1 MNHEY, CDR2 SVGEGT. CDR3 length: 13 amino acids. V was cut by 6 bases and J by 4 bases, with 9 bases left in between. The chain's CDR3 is CASSPRGTGELFF. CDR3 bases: TGTGCCAGCAGCCCACGGGGCACCGGGGAGCTGTTTTTT.

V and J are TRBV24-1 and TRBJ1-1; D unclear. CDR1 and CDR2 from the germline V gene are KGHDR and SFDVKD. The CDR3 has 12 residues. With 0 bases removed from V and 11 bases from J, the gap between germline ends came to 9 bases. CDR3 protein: CATSDLRGSAFF. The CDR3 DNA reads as TGTGCCACCAGTGATTTGCGGGGTTCTGCTTTCTTT.

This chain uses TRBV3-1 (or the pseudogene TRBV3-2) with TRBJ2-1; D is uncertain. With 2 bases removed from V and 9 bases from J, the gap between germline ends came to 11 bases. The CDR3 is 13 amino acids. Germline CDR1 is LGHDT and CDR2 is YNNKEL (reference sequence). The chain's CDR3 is CASSQSFRVEQFF. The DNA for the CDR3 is TGTGCCAGCAGCCAATCTTTCCGGGTTGAGCAGTTCTTC.

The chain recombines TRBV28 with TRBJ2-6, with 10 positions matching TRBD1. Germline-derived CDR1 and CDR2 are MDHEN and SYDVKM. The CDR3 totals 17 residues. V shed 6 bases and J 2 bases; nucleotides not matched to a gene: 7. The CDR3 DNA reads TGTGCCAGCAGGGGGACAGGGGCTACCCCTGGGGCCAACGTCCTGACTTTC. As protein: CASRGTGATPGANVLTF.